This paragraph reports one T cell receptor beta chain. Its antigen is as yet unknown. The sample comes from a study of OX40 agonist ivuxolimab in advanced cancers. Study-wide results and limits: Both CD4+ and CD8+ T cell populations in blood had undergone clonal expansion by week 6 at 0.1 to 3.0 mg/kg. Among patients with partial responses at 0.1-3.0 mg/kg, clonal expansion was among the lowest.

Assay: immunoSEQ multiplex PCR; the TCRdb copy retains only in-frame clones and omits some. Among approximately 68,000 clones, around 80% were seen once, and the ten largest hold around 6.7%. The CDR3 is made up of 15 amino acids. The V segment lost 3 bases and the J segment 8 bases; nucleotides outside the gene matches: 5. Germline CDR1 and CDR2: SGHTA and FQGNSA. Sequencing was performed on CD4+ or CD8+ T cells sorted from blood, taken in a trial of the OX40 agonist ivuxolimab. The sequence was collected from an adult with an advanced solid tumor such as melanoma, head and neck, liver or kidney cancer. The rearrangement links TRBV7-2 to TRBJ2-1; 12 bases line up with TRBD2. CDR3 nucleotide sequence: TGTGCCAGCAGCTTCACGGCTAGCGGGAGGGATGAGCAGTTCTTC. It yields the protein CASSFTASGRDEQFF.